Listed below are T cell receptor beta chains from one sample, sequenced in a study of Graves' ophthalmopathy and Graves' hyperthyroidism. TCRdb recomputed calls from the multiplex PCR reads with MiXCR, one row per CDR3 protein. The table lists 600,000 to 650,000 distinct CDR3 sequences, 22% of them singletons. Input material: peripheral blood. The receptors stem from a woman between 18 and 29 years old with stable Graves' hyperthyroidism. Some clones in this sample may be carry-over from other donors' samples. CDR3s include the opening cysteine and the closing phenylalanine or tryptophan.

V gene	J gene	CDR3 protein
TRBV6-4	TRBJ2-7	CASSDLGQGVSYEQYF
TRBV6-1	TRBJ1-2	CASSEGQVGSAGYTF
TRBV20-1	TRBJ1-1	CSARDRLMNTEAFF
TRBV6-1	TRBJ2-2	CASSRRKSTGELFF
TRBV12-3/TRBV12-4	TRBJ1-2	CASSLPGGVYGYTF
TRBV30	TRBJ1-6	CAWRDRGSSPLHF
TRBV10-3	TRBJ2-7	CAISDTTRLLYF
TRBV4-1	TRBJ1-1	CASSQEGGLRGEAFF
TRBV20-1	TRBJ1-5	CSARERWVNQPQHF
TRBV12-3/TRBV12-4	TRBJ2-7	CASSLASGQGAEEQYF
TRBV13	TRBJ2-7	CASSLGSGPSYEQYF
TRBV12-3/TRBV12-4	TRBJ2-2	CASSLLVGDLAHTGELFF
TRBV20-1	TRBJ1-1	CSARDDRKQLNTEAFF
TRBV10-1	TRBJ1-6	CASSESNKGLRF
TRBV10-1	TRBJ1-2	CASSETGGMDGYTF
TRBV5-1	TRBJ1-1	CASREGVNTEAFF
TRBV11-2	TRBJ2-7	CATGPRAYEQYF
TRBV6-1	TRBJ1-2	CASKSDVGYTF
TRBV7-9	TRBJ1-6	CASSSIYLTEFYNSPLHF
TRBV30	TRBJ1-1	CAWSVGGWGTEAFF
TRBV11-2	TRBJ2-7	CASGGTTVTYEQYF
TRBV12-3/TRBV12-4	TRBJ2-2	CASTNPRDIKITGELFF
TRBV12-3/TRBV12-4	TRBJ2-2	CATGQGVTGELFF
TRBV11-2	TRBJ2-6	CASSPTRAGANVLTF
TRBV12-3/TRBV12-4	TRBJ2-2	CASIPDLNTGELFF
TRBV11-2	TRBJ1-6	CASSSPRQGGDSPLHF
TRBV10-3	TRBJ1-5	CAIRGTGDNQPQHF
TRBV19	TRBJ1-5	CASSTWGGRPFSNQPQHF
TRBV6-1	TRBJ1-1	CASSEAPGGFSEAFF
TRBV12-3/TRBV12-4	TRBJ2-5	CASSSTGTEETQYF
TRBV6-1	TRBJ1-2	CASRLTGLPTF
TRBV4-1	TRBJ2-7	CASGQEGVQTYEQYF
TRBV7-9	TRBJ1-2	CASSTSGGANGYTF
TRBV28	TRBJ2-4	CASSSPGRGPAKNIQYF
TRBV5-1	TRBJ2-7	CASSLGGGGSGHEQYF
TRBV7-9	TRBJ2-5	CASTQGSAFEETQYF
TRBV15	TRBJ2-6	CATSRTGVTSGANVLTF
TRBV28	TRBJ1-6	CASSLRVTGRVYNSPLHF
TRBV2	TRBJ1-1	CASRGQGRMNTEAFF
TRBV2	TRBJ2-7	CASRNTPGSYEQYF
TRBV12-3/TRBV12-4	TRBJ2-7	CASSFLLGGPYEQYF
TRBV6-2/TRBV6-3	TRBJ2-2	CASRNKNTGELFF
TRBV5-1	TRBJ2-7	CASSTWTGTAYEQYF
TRBV10-3	TRBJ2-2	CAISGTGSQTGELFF
TRBV6-2/TRBV6-3	TRBJ2-7	CASSSQGVSYEQYF
TRBV3-1	TRBJ1-1	CASSERQDPGWAFF
TRBV10-3	TRBJ1-1	CAIMGDMNTEAFF
TRBV6-1	TRBJ1-3	CASSPDRQSGNTIYF
TRBV10-3	TRBJ2-7	CAISEPGLAGSYEQYF
TRBV4-2	TRBJ2-7	CASSQDSSGGRYEQYF
TRBV19	TRBJ1-2	CASSMGRTGPTAGYTF
TRBV9	TRBJ2-5	CASSVGLAGKLQETQYF
TRBV11-1	TRBJ1-3	CASSSPIRVGSGNTIYF
TRBV20-1	TRBJ1-2	CSAGNTDYGYTF
TRBV24-1	TRBJ1-3	CATSEPGRISGNTIYF
TRBV6-1	TRBJ1-1	CASREDRESTEAFF
TRBV10-1	TRBJ1-3	CASGSGSGNTIYF
TRBV12-3/TRBV12-4	TRBJ2-7	CASSHPGQGDYEQYF